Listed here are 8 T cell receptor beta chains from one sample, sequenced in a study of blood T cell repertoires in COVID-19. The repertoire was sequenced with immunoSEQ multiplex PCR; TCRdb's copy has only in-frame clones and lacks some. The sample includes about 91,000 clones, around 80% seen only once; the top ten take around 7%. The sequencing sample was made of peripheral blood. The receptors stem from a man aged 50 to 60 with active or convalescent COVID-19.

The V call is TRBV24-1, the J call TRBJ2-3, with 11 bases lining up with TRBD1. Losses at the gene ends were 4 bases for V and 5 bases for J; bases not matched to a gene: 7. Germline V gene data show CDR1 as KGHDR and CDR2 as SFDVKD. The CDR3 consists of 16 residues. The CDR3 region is CATSDSDRGHKDTQYF. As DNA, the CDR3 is TGTGCCACCAGTGACTCGGACAGGGGGCATAAAGATACGCAGTATTTT.

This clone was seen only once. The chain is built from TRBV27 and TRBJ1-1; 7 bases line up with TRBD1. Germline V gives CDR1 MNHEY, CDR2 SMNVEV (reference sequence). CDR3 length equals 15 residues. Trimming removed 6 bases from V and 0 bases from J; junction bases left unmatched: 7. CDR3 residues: CASSRDSIMNTEAFF. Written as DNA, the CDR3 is TGTGCCAGCAGCCGGGACAGCATCATGAACACTGAAGCTTTCTTT.

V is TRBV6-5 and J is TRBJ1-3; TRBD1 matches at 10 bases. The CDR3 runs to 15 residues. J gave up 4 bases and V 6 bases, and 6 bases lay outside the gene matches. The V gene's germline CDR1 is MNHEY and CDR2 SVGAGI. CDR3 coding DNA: TGTGCCAGCAGGGGGACAGGGGTTAAAGGAAACACCATATATTTT. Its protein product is CASRGTGVKGNTIYF.

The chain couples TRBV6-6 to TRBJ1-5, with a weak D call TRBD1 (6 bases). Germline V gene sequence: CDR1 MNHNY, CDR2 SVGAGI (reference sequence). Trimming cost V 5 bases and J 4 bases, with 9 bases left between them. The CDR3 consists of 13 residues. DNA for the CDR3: TGTGCCAGCAGTATTCAGGGGAATCAGCCCCAGCATTTT. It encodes CASSIQGNQPQHF.

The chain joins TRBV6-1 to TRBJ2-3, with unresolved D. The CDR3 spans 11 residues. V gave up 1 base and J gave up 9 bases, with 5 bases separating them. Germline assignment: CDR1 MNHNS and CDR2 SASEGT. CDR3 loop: CASSEGGTQYF. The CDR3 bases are TGTGCCAGCAGTGAAGGCGGCACGCAGTATTTT.

Written as DNA, the CDR3 is TGTTATTTCGGGGACAGTCAAACAGATACGCAGTATTTT. Encoded protein: CYFGDSQTDTQYF. The rearrangement joins TRBV18 to TRBJ2-3, with 7 bases fitting TRBD1. Germline assignment: CDR1 KGHSH and CDR2 LQKENI. The CDR3 totals 13 residues.

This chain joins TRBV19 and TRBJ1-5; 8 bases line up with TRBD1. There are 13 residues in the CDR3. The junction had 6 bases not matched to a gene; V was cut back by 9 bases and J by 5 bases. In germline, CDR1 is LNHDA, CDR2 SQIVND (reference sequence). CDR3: CASTGTGYQPQHF. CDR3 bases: TGTGCCAGCACCGGGACAGGTTATCAGCCCCAGCATTTT.

DNA for the CDR3: TGTGCCAGCAGCTTCGACAGGGGGCGGGCCGGGGAGCTGTTTTTT. This encodes CASSFDRGRAGELFF. The chain uses TRBV11-2 and TRBJ2-2; 10 positions agree with TRBD1. Trimming removed 3 bases from V and 6 bases from J; junction bases left unmatched: 4. The CDR3 runs to 15 residues. CDR1 is SGHAT, CDR2 FQNNGV, per germline.